This T cell receptor beta chain was profiled in a study of technical replicates of blood from a handful of donors. Only in-frame clones appear in the TCRdb table, and some are missing; sequencing was by immunoSEQ multiplex PCR. The sample records over 85,000 clones, 90% to 96% being singletons. The CDR3 runs 13 residues. V was cut by 7 bases and J by 8 bases, with 15 bases left in between. Looked up from germline, CDR1 is MGHRA and CDR2 is YSYEKL. Sequencing was performed on T cells isolated from PBMCs. This chain joins TRBV4-1 and TRBJ2-1, with D unresolved. This TCR was recovered from a human donor in good health. This chain's CDR3 is CASTQVGVDEQFF. In DNA form, the CDR3 reads TGCGCCAGCACCCAGGTCGGAGTCGATGAGCAGTTCTTC.